These 2 T cell receptor beta chains were sequenced from one sample in a study of Ad26.COV2.S vaccination and SARS-CoV-2 variants. Profiled with immunoSEQ multiplex PCR; TCRdb holds only in-frame clones, not every one. Among around 270,000 clones listed, around 90% were seen once. The treatment is: some 20 received Ad26.COV2.S at low or high dose, single or two shots; about 5 received placebo; per-sample allocation not given. Repertoires come from day 63 after the first vaccine or placebo injection. The material was peripheral blood, obtained in a trial of Ad26.COV2.S vaccine versus placebo. The receptors shown here come from a person aged 18-60 years who received the Ad26.COV2.S COVID-19 vaccine or a placebo.

The V and J genes are TRBV19 and TRBJ2-6; TRBD1 is a possible D gene (6 bases). V was trimmed by 7 bases and J by 1 base, leaving 17 bases between them. The CDR3 runs 17 residues. Germline V gene lookup returns CDR1 LNHDA and CDR2 SQIVND (reference sequence). The CDR3, as DNA: TGTGCCAGTAATCGGGGCAGGGGAAGATCTGGGGCCAACGTCCTGACTTTC. Translated: CASNRGRGRSGANVLTF.

This clone was seen only once. The chain employs TRBV9 and TRBJ2-1; 12 positions match TRBD2. CDR3 length: 15 amino acids. Germline V gene sequence: CDR1 SGDLS, CDR2 YYNGEE. Unmatched junction bases numbered 3, after V lost 3 bases and J lost 5 bases. For the CDR3, the DNA is TGTGCCAGCAGCGGTAGGACTAGCGGGAACAATGAGCAGTTCTTC. Protein: CASSGRTSGNNEQFF.